The rows below give T cell receptor beta chains drawn from one sample of a study of blood T cell repertoires in COVID-19. Produced via immunoSEQ multiplex PCR; TCRdb's table is partial and in-frame only. This sample has roughly 9,200 clones; about 81% occur once, and the top ten carry roughly 23%. Input material: peripheral blood. These TCRs come from a man between 60 and 70 years old with active COVID-19. The CDR3 runs from the conserved cysteine through the conserved F or W.

TRBV6-5,TRBJ1-2,CASSYSHASTYGYTF
TRBV10-3,TRBJ1-4,CAIKAGTNEKLFF
TRBV6-5,TRBJ1-2,CASSYSRAPSDGYTF
TRBV6-1,TRBJ1-5,CASSEGPGYQPQHF
TRBV6-6,TRBJ2-1,CASSYGTSQNEQFF
TRBV2,TRBJ2-7,CASSETSGQYF
TRBV27,TRBJ2-5,CASSLRGPFETQYF
TRBV6-2/TRBV6-3,TRBJ1-1,CASSPFPPLNTEAFF
TRBV24-1,TRBJ2-7,CATSDKHTGTGDEQYF
TRBV7-9,TRBJ2-2,CASSLALEGARFTGELFF
TRBV13,TRBJ1-1,CASSPTGFKGTEAFF
TRBV7-9,TRBJ2-3,CASSPLAGGSTDTQYF
TRBV6-5,TRBJ2-3,CASKSGGVHTDTQYF
TRBV5-1,TRBJ2-2,CASSLRTSGDGELFF
TRBV6-5,TRBJ2-7,CASSYEGGEGEQYF
TRBV11-2,TRBJ2-2,CASSMGQLHTGELFF
TRBV9,TRBJ2-1,CASSVGLGRAPRKREVDNEQFF
TRBV4-3,TRBJ2-7,CASSQRQGPYEQYF
TRBV7-9,TRBJ2-2,CASRPGTANTGELFF
TRBV14,TRBJ1-2,CASSQDYSYGYTF
TRBV6-2/TRBV6-3,TRBJ1-1,CASSYSTGEAFF
TRBV27,TRBJ2-7,CASSFLAGLYEQYF
TRBV6-2/TRBV6-3,TRBJ2-4,CASSQRRTGEVQYF
TRBV28,TRBJ2-7,CASSLFSAGVGREQYF
TRBV7-9,TRBJ1-5,CASSWASGQPQHF
TRBV7-8,TRBJ1-1,CASSPLAMNTEAFF